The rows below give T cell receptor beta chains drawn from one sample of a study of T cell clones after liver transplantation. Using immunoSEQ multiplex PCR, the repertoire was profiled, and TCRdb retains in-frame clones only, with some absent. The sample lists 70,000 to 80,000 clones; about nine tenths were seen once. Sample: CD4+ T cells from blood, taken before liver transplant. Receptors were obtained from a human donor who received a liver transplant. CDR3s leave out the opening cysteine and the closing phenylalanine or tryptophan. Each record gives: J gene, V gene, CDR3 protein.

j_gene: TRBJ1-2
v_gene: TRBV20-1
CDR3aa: SARGTADYT

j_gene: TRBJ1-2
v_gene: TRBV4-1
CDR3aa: ASSQVEGIYGYT

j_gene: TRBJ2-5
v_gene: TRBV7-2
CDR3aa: ASSFMGGETQY

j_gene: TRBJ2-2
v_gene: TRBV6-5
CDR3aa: ASSPGLGFSGELF

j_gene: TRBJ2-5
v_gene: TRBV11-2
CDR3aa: ASSSLPTGGPRETQY

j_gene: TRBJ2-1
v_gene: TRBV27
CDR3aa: ASSFSSGRAYSYNEQF

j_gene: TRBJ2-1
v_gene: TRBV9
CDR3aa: ASSPTRSYNEQF

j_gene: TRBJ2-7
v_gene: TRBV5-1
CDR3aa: ASSFGGNSYEQY

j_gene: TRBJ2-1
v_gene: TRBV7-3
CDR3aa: ASSPQSASTYNEQF

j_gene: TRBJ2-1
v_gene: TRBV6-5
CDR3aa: ASSYSAGGSYNEQF

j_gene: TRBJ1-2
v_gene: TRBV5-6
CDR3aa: ASSLAGGDGYT

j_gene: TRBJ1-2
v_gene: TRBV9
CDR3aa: ASSVSWGGYGYT

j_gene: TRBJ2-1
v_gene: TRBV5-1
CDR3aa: ASSLDTVYNEQF

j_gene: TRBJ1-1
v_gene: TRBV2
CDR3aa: ASDSAGQGEAF

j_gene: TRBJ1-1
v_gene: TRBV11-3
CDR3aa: ASSLGGLNTEAF

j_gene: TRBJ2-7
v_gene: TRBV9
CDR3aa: ASSVRYEQY

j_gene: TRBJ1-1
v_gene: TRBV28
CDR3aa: ASSFRGTEAF

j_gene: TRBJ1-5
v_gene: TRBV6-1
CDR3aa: ASSDSLNYQPQH

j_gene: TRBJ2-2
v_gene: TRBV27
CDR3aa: ASMVGLASLNTGELF

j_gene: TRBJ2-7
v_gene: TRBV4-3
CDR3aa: ASSLELAGTYEQY

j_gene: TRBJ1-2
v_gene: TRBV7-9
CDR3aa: ASSLGQESYGYT

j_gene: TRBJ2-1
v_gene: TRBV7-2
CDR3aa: ASSLARAGGGRGEQF

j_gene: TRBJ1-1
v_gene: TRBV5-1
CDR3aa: ASSLTGNTEAF

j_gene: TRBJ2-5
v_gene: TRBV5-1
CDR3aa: ASSLAVGRLAGSPTQY

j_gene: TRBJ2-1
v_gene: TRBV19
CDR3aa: ASSGRANEQF

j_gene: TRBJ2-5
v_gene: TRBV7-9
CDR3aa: ASSSSAYQETQY

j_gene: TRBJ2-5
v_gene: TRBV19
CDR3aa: ASSKRTKQETQY

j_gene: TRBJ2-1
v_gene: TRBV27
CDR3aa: ASSFLTSGDNEQF

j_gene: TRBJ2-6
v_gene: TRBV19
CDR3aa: ASTLQGPGANVLT

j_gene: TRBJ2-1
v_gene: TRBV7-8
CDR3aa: ASSLGVIAEEQF

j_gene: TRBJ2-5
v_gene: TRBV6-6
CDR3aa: ASSYITDGETQY

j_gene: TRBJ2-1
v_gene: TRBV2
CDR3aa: ASNRLAGGNEQF

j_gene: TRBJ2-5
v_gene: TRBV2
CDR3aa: ASSPETSRSGETQY

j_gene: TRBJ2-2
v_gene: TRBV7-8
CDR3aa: ASSRVGSSTGELF

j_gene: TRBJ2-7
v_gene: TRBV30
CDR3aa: AWSVRGEQY